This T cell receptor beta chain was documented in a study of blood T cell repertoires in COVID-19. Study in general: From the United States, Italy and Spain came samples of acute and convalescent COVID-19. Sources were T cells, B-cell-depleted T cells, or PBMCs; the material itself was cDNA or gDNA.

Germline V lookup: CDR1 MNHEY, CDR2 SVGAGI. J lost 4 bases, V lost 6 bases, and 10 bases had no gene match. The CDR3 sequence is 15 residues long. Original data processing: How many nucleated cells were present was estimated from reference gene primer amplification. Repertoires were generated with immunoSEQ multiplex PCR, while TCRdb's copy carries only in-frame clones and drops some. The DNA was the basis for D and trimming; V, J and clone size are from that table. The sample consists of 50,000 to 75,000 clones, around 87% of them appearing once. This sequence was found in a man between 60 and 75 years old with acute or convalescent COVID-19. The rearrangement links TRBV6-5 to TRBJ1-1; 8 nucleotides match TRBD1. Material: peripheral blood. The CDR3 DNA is TGTGCCAGCAGAACACAGGGGGGATGGATCACTGAAGCTTTCTTT. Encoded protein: CASRTQGGWITEAFF.